These T cell receptor beta chains were read from a single sample in a study of blood T cell repertoires in COVID-19. Sequencing used immunoSEQ multiplex PCR; TCRdb keeps in-frame clones, though not all of them. Of roughly 140,000 clones in the sample, roughly 88% were seen once. The material sequenced was PBMCs or T cells enriched from blood (not recorded which). All receptors derive from a woman aged 25-40 years with acute COVID-19. Both conserved end residues are part of each CDR3. D genes are given only for firm matches. Clone size is shown for a subset of rows, as once, few, many or a class of expanded clone.

J gene: TRBJ2-3
V gene: TRBV7-9
clone size: NA
D gene: TRBD2
CDR3 length: 16
CDR3 DNA: TGTGCCAGCAGCCACATTAGCGGGAGTGGAGCAGATACGCAGTATTTT
CDR3 protein: CASSHISGSGADTQYF

J gene: TRBJ1-2
V gene: TRBV19
clone size: NA
D gene: TRBD1
CDR3 length: 15
CDR3 DNA: TGTGCCAGTACCACCGACAGGGGCGTAATTTATGGCTACACCTTC
CDR3 protein: CASTTDRGVIYGYTF

J gene: TRBJ2-2
V gene: TRBV11-3
clone size: NA
D gene: TRBD2
CDR3 length: 15
CDR3 DNA: TGTGCCAGCAGCTTACAGCGGGAGGGGCCCGGGGAGCTGTTTTTT
CDR3 protein: CASSLQREGPGELFF

J gene: TRBJ1-3
V gene: TRBV28
clone size: NA
D gene: NA
CDR3 length: 14
CDR3 DNA: TGTGCCAGCAGTTTACCCGGGGCTGGAAACACCATATATTTT
CDR3 protein: CASSLPGAGNTIYF

J gene: TRBJ2-1
V gene: TRBV24-1
clone size: NA
D gene: NA
CDR3 length: 14
CDR3 DNA: TGTGCCACCAGTGATCCTGGGACTCTAGACGAGCAGTTCTTC
CDR3 protein: CATSDPGTLDEQFF

J gene: TRBJ1-1
V gene: TRBV7-6
clone size: NA
D gene: NA
CDR3 length: 15
CDR3 DNA: TGTGCCAGCAGCTTAGGGCATAGGGGTTATACTGAAGCTTTCTTT
CDR3 protein: CASSLGHRGYTEAFF

J gene: TRBJ2-7
V gene: TRBV28
clone size: NA
D gene: TRBD1
CDR3 length: 14
CDR3 DNA: TGTGCCAGCACCGGGACAGGGGGATCCTACGAGCAGTACTTC
CDR3 protein: CASTGTGGSYEQYF

J gene: TRBJ1-4
V gene: TRBV19
clone size: NA
D gene: NA
CDR3 length: 19
CDR3 DNA: TGTGCCAGTAACCCCCTTCATCTGGGGAGGGGGTCAACTAATGAAAAACTGTTTTTT
CDR3 protein: CASNPLHLGRGSTNEKLFF

J gene: TRBJ1-1
V gene: TRBV6-5
clone size: NA
D gene: NA
CDR3 length: 14
CDR3 DNA: TGTGCCAGCAGCGCGGCAGGGGCGAACACTGAAGCTTTCTTT
CDR3 protein: CASSAAGANTEAFF

J gene: TRBJ2-1
V gene: TRBV6-6
clone size: NA
D gene: NA
CDR3 length: 12
CDR3 DNA: TGTGCCAGCAGTTACTCGCGGGATGAGCAGTTCTTC
CDR3 protein: CASSYSRDEQFF

J gene: TRBJ2-2
V gene: TRBV5-4
clone size: once
D gene: NA
CDR3 length: 14
CDR3 DNA: TGTGCCAGCAGCTTGGCCAGGGGAACCGGGGAGCTGTTTTTT
CDR3 protein: CASSLARGTGELFF

J gene: TRBJ1-2
V gene: TRBV28
clone size: NA
D gene: TRBD1
CDR3 length: 14
CDR3 DNA: TGTGCCAGCAGGTCCGGGACAGAAACCTATGGCTACACCTTC
CDR3 protein: CASRSGTETYGYTF

J gene: TRBJ1-1
V gene: TRBV6-2/TRBV6-3
clone size: NA
D gene: TRBD1
CDR3 length: 17
CDR3 DNA: TGTGCCAGCAGTACCACAGGGGACTCAGTCGGGAACACTGAAGCTTTCTTT
CDR3 protein: CASSTTGDSVGNTEAFF

J gene: TRBJ2-5
V gene: TRBV2
clone size: NA
D gene: NA
CDR3 length: 17
CDR3 DNA: TGTGCCAGCAGTGAATCGGTAGGACTCGGAGGTGGGGAGACCCAGTACTTC
CDR3 protein: CASSESVGLGGGETQYF

J gene: TRBJ2-7
V gene: TRBV6-2/TRBV6-3
clone size: NA
D gene: TRBD1
CDR3 length: 15
CDR3 DNA: TGTGCCAGCAGTCGGGACAGGTTTTTAATCTACGAGCAGTACTTC
CDR3 protein: CASSRDRFLIYEQYF

J gene: TRBJ1-6
V gene: TRBV27
clone size: few
D gene: TRBD1
CDR3 length: 16
CDR3 DNA: TGTGCCAGCAGTTTATCCGCCGGGACAGCCAATTCACCCCTCCACTTT
CDR3 protein: CASSLSAGTANSPLHF

J gene: TRBJ2-7
V gene: TRBV7-2
clone size: once
D gene: NA
CDR3 length: 13
CDR3 DNA: TGTGCCAGCAGCTTAGCGGAGGCCTACGAGCAGTACTTC
CDR3 protein: CASSLAEAYEQYF

J gene: TRBJ1-1
V gene: TRBV10-2
clone size: NA
D gene: TRBD1
CDR3 length: 14
CDR3 DNA: TGCGCCAGCAGTGAGCAGGGGGCCGTCACTGAAGCTTTCTTT
CDR3 protein: CASSEQGAVTEAFF